This TCR beta chain originates from a study of cytomegalovirus exposure and HLA in healthy donors. This PCR relied on a set of 60 Vbeta primers and 13 Jbeta primers. Using immunoSEQ multiplex PCR, the repertoire was profiled, and TCRdb retains in-frame clones only, with some absent. The sample lists around 170,000 clones, about 80% seen once, with 2% to 3% in the top ten. About this clone: As yet, its antigen is unknown.

Donors had nominal health at sampling but likely had unrecorded immune exposures. Study-wide points: Using a false discovery rate of 0.05, a later analysis showed that some 16,000 TCR beta sequences were associated with HLA alleles. There were around 160 TCR beta chains listed as cytomegalovirus-associated. Later on, analysis showed that most CMV-associated TCR beta chains appeared to be HLA-restricted.

The CDR3 has 15 residues. The germline V gene encodes CDR1 SGHTA and CDR2 FQGNSA. The junction had 7 bases not matched to a gene; V was cut back by 5 bases and J by 4 bases. V and J are TRBV7-2 and TRBJ1-5, with TRBD1 matching over 8 bases. Material for sequencing was PBMCs. The TCR comes from a woman aged 50 to 60 in good health and CMV-seropositive. The CDR3: CASSIDRGLNQPQHF. The CDR3 DNA sequence: TGTGCCAGCAGCATTGACAGGGGCCTTAATCAGCCCCAGCATTTT.